The sequence of this T cell receptor beta chain was determined in a study of T cells in Graves' hyperthyroidism and ophthalmopathy. Diagnosis of hyperthyroidism was new in patients aged 18 to 65, and its duration was under 2 months. Pregnant or lactating patients were excluded, as were those with uncontrolled infection or other autoimmune disease. Every diagnosis used clinical symptoms, serum thyroxine and TRAb, thyroid ultrasound and orbital computed tomography. Amplified TCR beta CDR3 regions came from RNA transcripts. HTBI primers were used for first-round RT-PCR of the TCR CDR3. In TCRdb, the multiplex PCR reads were re-called with MiXCR into one record per CDR3 protein. This sample has about 290,000 distinct CDR3 sequences, with roughly 13% found just once. The sample comprised blood. The sequence derives from a woman aged 40 to 50 with Graves' hyperthyroidism.

The CDR3 region is CASSLARGQGGDEAFF. CDR3 nucleotides: TGTGCCAGCAGCTTAGCACGGGGACAGGGGGGTGATGAAGCTTTCTTT. The gene calls are TRBV7-9 and TRBJ1-1; 11 nucleotides align to TRBD1. The CDR3 is 16 amino acids. The germline gives CDR1 SEHNR, CDR2 FQNEAQ (reference sequence). The V and J ends lost 0 bases and 7 bases, in that order; junction bases with no gene match: 7.